One sample yielded the 24 T cell receptor beta chains listed below, sequenced in a study of shared clonotypes between healthy human individuals. TCRdb's table, derived via immunoSEQ multiplex PCR, lists solely in-frame clones and lacks some. This sample carries some 2,500,000 clones, 93% of them seen once, and the ten largest clones take 0.36%. Sequenced: naive CD4+ T cells from PBMCs. The sample's subset: CD45RA+ positively selected. These receptors came from a man aged 18 to 29 in good health. Some clones in this sample may be carry-over from other donors' samples.

CDR3 residues: CASSYSRGGAGEAFF. The CDR3 DNA follows: TGTGCCAGCAGTTACTCCCGGGGGGGGGCCGGTGAAGCTTTCTTT. The gene calls are TRBV6-5 and TRBJ1-1; D is possibly TRBD1 (6 bases). This CDR3 is 15 amino acids long. CDR1 and CDR2 (germline): MNHEY, SVGAGI. The V and J ends lost 0 bases and 7 bases respectively, with 15 bases between them.

The chain employs TRBV4-1 and TRBJ2-3; D perhaps matches TRBD1 (5 bases). Germline values: CDR1 MGHRA, CDR2 YSYEKL. The CDR3 totals 16 residues. The V end was cut by 1 base, the J end by 5 bases, with 16 bases between. The CDR3 protein is CASSQGAGLGQDTQYF. DNA of the CDR3: TGCGCCAGCAGCCAAGGAGCAGGGTTAGGGCAAGATACGCAGTATTTT.

The chain joins TRBV9 to TRBJ1-2, with D possibly matching TRBD1 (6 bases). CDR1 is SGDLS and CDR2 is YYNGEE in the germline V gene. Trimming cost V 3 bases and J 5 bases, with 17 bases left between them. The CDR3 loop spans 15 amino acids. The CDR3 spells CASSGGGGSRYGYTF. DNA of the CDR3: TGTGCCAGCAGCGGCGGAGGGGGTTCTAGGTATGGCTACACCTTC.

The chain recombines TRBV5-1 with TRBJ2-2; no reliable D call. Trimming shortened V by 5 bases and J by 4 bases, and 12 bases separated the two germline ends. Germline CDR1 SGHRS, CDR2 YFSETQ. This CDR3 comprises 14 residues. CDR3 amino acids: CASRDRLSTGELFF. The CDR3 coding sequence is TGCGCCAGCAGAGACCGATTGTCCACCGGGGAGCTGTTTTTT.

Note on this clone: Within the sample, other DNA sequences also encode this same CDR3. The V and J genes are TRBV5-4 and TRBJ2-5; 9 bases agree with TRBD2. CDR3 size: 14 residues. Germline V lookup: CDR1 SGHNT, CDR2 YYREEE (reference sequence). After removal of 2 bases from V and 4 bases from J, the junction contained 3 bases not matched to a gene. CDR3 sequence: CASSLAGGTETQYF. CDR3 DNA sequence: TGTGCCAGCAGCTTAGCGGGAGGAACAGAGACCCAGTACTTC.

The chain carries TRBV18 and TRBJ2-1; a possible D gene is TRBD2 (5 bases). Germline-derived CDR1 and CDR2 are KGHSH and LQKENI. The CDR3 runs to 13 residues. Trimming took off 3 bases at V and 7 bases at J, with 10 bases between the two ends. This CDR3 is CASSPRDENEQFF. Written as DNA, the CDR3 is TGTGCCAGCTCACCTCGGGATGAGAATGAGCAGTTCTTC.

V is TRBV7-2 and J is TRBJ2-3; unclear D gene. V lost 4 bases to trimming and J lost 4 bases, with 15 bases between them. The germline CDR1 and CDR2 sequences are SGHTA and FQGNSA. This CDR3 has 15 residues. CDR3 DNA: TGTGCCAGCAGCTCAACCAGTCGCAACGCAGATACGCAGTATTTT. Protein sequence: CASSSTSRNADTQYF.

The chain links TRBV18 to TRBJ2-2; weak D call: TRBD1 (6 bases). Trimming took off 5 bases at V and 2 bases at J, with 9 bases between the two ends. CDR3 length equals 14 residues. Germline lookup yields CDR1 KGHSH and CDR2 LQKENI. The CDR3 loop is CASSWTVNTGELFF. CDR3 sequence (DNA): TGTGCCAGCTCATGGACAGTCAACACCGGGGAGCTGTTTTTT.

The chain joins TRBV5-1 to TRBJ2-3; 8 bases fit TRBD2. The germline V gene has CDR1 SGHRS and CDR2 YFSETQ. V dropped 2 bases and J dropped 2; count of bases not matched to a gene: 7. The CDR3 sequence is 16 residues long. This chain's CDR3 is CASSFGPAGATDTQYF. The CDR3 nucleotides are TGCGCCAGCAGCTTTGGTCCAGCGGGGGCCACAGATACGCAGTATTTT.

In this sample, this clone turned up once. The chain combines TRBV28 with TRBJ2-1, with 12 bases that match TRBD2. The V segment lost 8 bases and the J segment 6 bases; nucleotides outside the gene matches: 14. Germline CDR1 and CDR2: MDHEN and SYDVKM. The CDR3 has 17 residues. The CDR3 DNA follows: TGTGCCAGCCCTCCTCATGGACTAGCGGGAAATTTCAATGAGCAGTTCTTC. It yields the protein CASPPHGLAGNFNEQFF.

The J gene is TRBJ1-2, the V gene TRBV15; 7 nucleotides align to TRBD1. The V gene's germline CDR1 is LNHNV and CDR2 YYDKDF (reference sequence). CDR3 size: 16 residues. The J segment lost 2 bases and the V segment lost 0 bases, leaving 6 bases of the junction unmatched. As DNA, the CDR3 is TGTGCCACCAGCAGAGACGGACAGGCAGGGAACTATGGCTACACCTTC. This translates into CATSRDGQAGNYGYTF. The whole variable domain, remainder taken from reference TRBV15 and TRBJ1-2, is DAMVIQNPRYQVTQFGKPVTLSCSQTLNHNVMYWYQQKSSQAPKLLFHYYDKDFNNEADTPDNFQSRRPNTSFCFLDIRSPGLGDTAMYLCATSRDGQAGNYGYTFGSGTRLTVV.

V gene TRBV15 combines with J gene TRBJ1-5; no firm D call. Trimming removed 5 bases at V and 0 bases at J, with 14 bases between. The CDR3 extends over 16 amino acids. Germline V lookup: CDR1 LNHNV, CDR2 YYDKDF (reference sequence). Here the CDR3 DNA reads TGTGCCACCAGCCCTACCCGACGGAATAGCAATCAGCCCCAGCATTTT. Amino acid sequence: CATSPTRRNSNQPQHF.

The chain links TRBV7-2 to TRBJ1-5; 9 bases fit TRBD1. Germline V gene sequence: CDR1 SGHTA, CDR2 FQGNSA. The CDR3 spans 15 residues. The junction had 4 bases not matched to a gene; V was cut back by 5 bases and J by 2 bases. This chain's CDR3 is CASSLTGGRNQPQHF. The CDR3 nucleotides are TGTGCCAGCAGCCTGACAGGGGGACGCAATCAGCCCCAGCATTTT.

This clone came up once. Other nucleotide sequences in the sample specify the same CDR3. The chain has TRBV28 and TRBJ1-1; D unresolved. CDR1 is MDHEN, CDR2 SYDVKM, per germline. The CDR3 consists of 12 residues. V was shortened by 2 bases and J by 7 bases, with 8 bases between the two germline ends. The CDR3 DNA reads as TGTGCCAGCAGTTTACTTGGTAGTGAAGCTTTCTTT. Its translation: CASSLLGSEAFF.

This clone was observed once. The chain employs TRBV5-5 and TRBJ2-7; D not resolved. Trimming took 2 bases from V and 3 from J, leaving 15 bases between them. Germline V CDR1 and CDR2: SGHKS, YYEKEE (reference sequence). The CDR3 sequence is 15 residues long. The CDR3 spells CASSFGPHSNYEQYF. CDR3 DNA sequence: TGTGCCAGCAGCTTTGGGCCCCATTCCAACTACGAGCAGTACTTC. Supplemented by reference TRBV5-5 and TRBJ2-7, the full variable domain reads DAGVTQSPTHLIKTRGQQVTLRCSPISGHKSVSWYQQVLGQGPQFIFQYYEKEERGRGNFPDRFSARQFPNYSSELNVNALLLGDSALYLCASSFGPHSNYEQYFGPGTRLTVT.

This clone has a single count. The rearrangement links TRBV10-3 to TRBJ2-1; D is ambiguous. Trimming took off 5 bases at V and 3 bases at J, with 5 bases between the two ends. This CDR3 has 12 residues. The germline gives CDR1 ENHRY, CDR2 SYGVKD. The CDR3 region has the DNA TGTGCCATCAGTTCAATCTACAATGAGCAGTTCTTC. It yields the protein CAISSIYNEQFF.

The V call is TRBV7-9, the J call TRBJ2-3; D might be TRBD2 (5 bases). V was clipped by 5 bases and J by 5 bases, with 14 bases between them. The CDR3 totals 14 residues. Germline V gene data show CDR1 as SEHNR and CDR2 as FQNEAQ (reference sequence). The CDR3 loop reads CASSPLRAGDTQYF. DNA of the CDR3: TGTGCCAGCAGCCCCCTGCGGGCCGGAGATACGCAGTATTTT. Variable domain in full (rest from reference TRBV7-9 and TRBJ2-3): DTGVSQNPRHKITKRGQNVTFRCDPISEHNRLYWYRQTLGQGPEFLTYFQNEAQLEKSRLLSDRFSAERPKGSFSTLEIQRTEQGDSAMYLCASSPLRAGDTQYFGPGTRLTVL.

The J gene is TRBJ2-3, the V gene TRBV5-1; 7 nucleotides match TRBD2. This CDR3 has 16 amino acids. CDR1 is SGHRS and CDR2 is YFSETQ in the germline V gene. Trimming removed 0 bases from V and 1 base from J; junction bases left unmatched: 5. The CDR3 protein is CASSLAAGDGTDTQYF. The CDR3 DNA sequence: TGCGCCAGCAGCTTGGCGGCGGGAGATGGCACAGATACGCAGTATTTT.

This chain links TRBV11-3 with TRBJ1-1; 7 bases line up with TRBD1. The junction had 9 bases not matched to a gene; V was cut back by 5 bases and J by 0 bases. Germline V gene lookup returns CDR1 SGHNT and CDR2 YENEEA. CDR3 length: 16 residues. The CDR3 region has the DNA TGTGCCAGCAGCCCACGCTGGACAGGAGTGAACACTGAAGCTTTCTTT. This gives the protein CASSPRWTGVNTEAFF.

In its sample, this clone was seen once. This sequence joins TRBV5-4 and TRBJ1-1; D uncertain. This CDR3 contains 15 residues. Trimming cost V 0 bases and J 7 bases, with 16 bases left between them. CDR1 and CDR2 from the germline V gene are SGHNT and YYREEE (reference sequence). The CDR3 is CASSLGGPVGYEAFF. In DNA form, the CDR3 reads TGTGCCAGCAGCTTGGGCGGGCCAGTAGGGTATGAAGCTTTCTTT.

V usage is TRBV25-1 and J usage is TRBJ2-1; the match to TRBD2 covers 10 bases. There are 14 residues in the CDR3. The germline CDR1 and CDR2 sequences are MGHDK and SYGVNS. Trimming cost V 3 bases and J 8 bases; bases outside gene matches: 4. CDR3 amino acids: CASSDLAGADEQFF. The DNA for the CDR3 is TGTGCCAGCAGTGATCTAGCGGGAGCGGATGAGCAGTTCTTC.

The V gene is TRBV4-2, the J gene TRBJ1-4; no clear D. Deletions cut 6 bases from V and 3 bases from J, with 11 bases between. Germline lookup yields CDR1 LGHNA and CDR2 YNFKEQ. The CDR3 is 14 amino acids. The chain's CDR3 is CASRVGLPNEKLFF. Here the CDR3 DNA reads TGTGCCAGCAGAGTAGGCCTTCCTAATGAAAAACTGTTTTTT.

For the CDR3, the DNA is TGCGCCAGCAGCCTCCGACTAGCGCTATCTGGGGGGCTCGGGGAGCTGTTTTTT. Amino acid sequence: CASSLRLALSGGLGELFF. This rearrangement joins TRBV4-1 to TRBJ2-2, with 8 bases identical to TRBD2. CDR1 and CDR2 (germline): MGHRA, YSYEKL. This CDR3 has 18 residues. V shed 4 bases and J 7 bases; nucleotides not matched to a gene: 17.

The chain couples TRBV30 to TRBJ1-1, with 8 bases identical to TRBD1. The J segment lost 0 bases and the V segment lost 3 bases, leaving 12 bases of the junction unmatched. Germline CDR1 reads GTSNPN; CDR2 reads SVGIG (reference sequence). CDR3 length equals 17 residues. The CDR3: CAWSPLSWTGMNTEAFF. The CDR3 DNA reads TGTGCCTGGAGCCCCCTTAGCTGGACAGGGATGAACACTGAAGCTTTCTTT.